Described below is a single TCR beta chain sequence and its context. TCRdb keeps only in-frame clones here, not all; method: immunoSEQ multiplex PCR. Of more than 100,000 clones listed, roughly 80% are singletons. The sample comes from a study of T cell clones after liver transplantation. The CDR3 extends over 13 amino acids. The V end lost 10 bases, the J end lost 2 bases, and 14 bases lay between the germline ends. Per the germline V gene, CDR1 is LNHDA and CDR2 is SQIVND (reference sequence). Sequenced material: CD4+ T cells from blood, taken around 44 months after liver transplant. The receptor comes from a human patient who received a liver transplant. Some T cells may have come from the graft donor. The rearrangement uses TRBV19 and TRBJ1-2; D unresolved. CDR3 coding DNA: TGTGCCACCGACTCCGGGCGGAACTATGGCTACACCTTC. Protein: CATDSGRNYGYTF.